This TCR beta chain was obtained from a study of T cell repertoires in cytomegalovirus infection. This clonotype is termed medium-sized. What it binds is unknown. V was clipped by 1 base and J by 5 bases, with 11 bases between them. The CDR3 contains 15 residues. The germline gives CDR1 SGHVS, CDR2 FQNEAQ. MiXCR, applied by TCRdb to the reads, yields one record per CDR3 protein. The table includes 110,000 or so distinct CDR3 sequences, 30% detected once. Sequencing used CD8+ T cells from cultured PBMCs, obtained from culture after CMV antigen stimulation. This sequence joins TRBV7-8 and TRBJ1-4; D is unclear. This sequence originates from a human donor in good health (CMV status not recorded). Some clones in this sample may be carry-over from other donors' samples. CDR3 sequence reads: CASSLGARVNEKLFF. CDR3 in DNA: TGTGCCAGCAGCTTAGGTGCGAGAGTAAATGAAAAACTGTTTTTT. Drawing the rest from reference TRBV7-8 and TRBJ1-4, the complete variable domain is GAGVSQSPRYKVAKRGQDVALRCDPISGHVSLFWYQQALGQGPEFLTYFQNEAQLDKSGLPSDRFFAERPEGSVSTLKIQRTQQEDSAVYLCASSLGARVNEKLFFGSGTQLSVL.